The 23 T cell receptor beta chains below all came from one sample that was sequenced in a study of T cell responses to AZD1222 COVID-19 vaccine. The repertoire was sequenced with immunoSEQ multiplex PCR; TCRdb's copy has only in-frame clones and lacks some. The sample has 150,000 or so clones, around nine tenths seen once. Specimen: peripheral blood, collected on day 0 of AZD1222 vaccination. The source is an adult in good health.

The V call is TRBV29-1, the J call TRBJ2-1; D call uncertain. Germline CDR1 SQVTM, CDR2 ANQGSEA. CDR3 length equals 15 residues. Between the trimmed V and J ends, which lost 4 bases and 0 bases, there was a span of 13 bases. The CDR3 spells CSVGPVGSSYNEQFF. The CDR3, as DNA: TGCAGCGTTGGTCCAGTTGGAAGCTCCTACAATGAGCAGTTCTTC.

The CDR3 DNA sequence: TGTGCCAGCAGTTGGGCGGGACGAACTGAAGCTTTCTTT. Translating it yields CASSWAGRTEAFF. V gene TRBV6-2 or TRBV6-3 combines with J gene TRBJ1-1, with D maybe TRBD1 (5 bases). The CDR3 is 13 residues long. Looked up from germline, CDR1 is MNHEY and CDR2 is SVGEGT. V was pared by 4 bases and J by 5 bases, with 11 bases between.

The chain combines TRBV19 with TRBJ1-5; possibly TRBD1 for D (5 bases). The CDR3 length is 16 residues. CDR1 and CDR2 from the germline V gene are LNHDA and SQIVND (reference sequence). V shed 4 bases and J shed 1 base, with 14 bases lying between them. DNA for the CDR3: TGTGCCAGTAGTACTTTGGGGACTGAGAGCAATCAGCCCCAGCATTTT. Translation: CASSTLGTESNQPQHF. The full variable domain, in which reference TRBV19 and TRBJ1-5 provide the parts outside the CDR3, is DGGITQSPKYLFRKEGQNVTLSCEQNLNHDAMYWYRQDPGQGLRLIYYSQIVNDFQKGDIAEGYSVSREKKESFPLTVTSAQKNPTAFYLCASSTLGTESNQPQHFGDGTRLSIL.

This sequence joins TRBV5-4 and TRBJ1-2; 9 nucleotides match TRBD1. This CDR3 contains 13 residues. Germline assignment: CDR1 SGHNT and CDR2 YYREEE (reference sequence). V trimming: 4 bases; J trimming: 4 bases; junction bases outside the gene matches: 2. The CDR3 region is CASSGDRVYGYTF. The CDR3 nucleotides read TGTGCCAGCAGCGGGGACAGGGTCTATGGCTACACCTTC.

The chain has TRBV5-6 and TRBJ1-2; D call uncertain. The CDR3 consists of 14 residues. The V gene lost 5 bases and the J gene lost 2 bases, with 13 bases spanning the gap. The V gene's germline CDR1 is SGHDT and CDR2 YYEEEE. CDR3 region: CASRGSTENYGYTF. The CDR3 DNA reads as TGTGCCAGCAGAGGATCCACCGAGAACTATGGCTACACCTTC.

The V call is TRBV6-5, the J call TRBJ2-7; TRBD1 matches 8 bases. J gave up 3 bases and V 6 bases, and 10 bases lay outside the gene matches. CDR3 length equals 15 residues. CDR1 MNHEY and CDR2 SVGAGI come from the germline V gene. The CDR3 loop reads CASSHRTGRDYEQYF. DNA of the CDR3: TGTGCCAGCAGCCACAGGACAGGGCGAGACTACGAGCAGTACTTC.

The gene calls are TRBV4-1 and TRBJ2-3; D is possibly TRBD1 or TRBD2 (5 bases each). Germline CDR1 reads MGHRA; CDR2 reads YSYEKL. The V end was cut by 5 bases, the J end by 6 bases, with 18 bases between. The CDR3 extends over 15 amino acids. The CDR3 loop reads CASSKQGMGSDTQYF. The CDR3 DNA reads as TGCGCCAGCAGCAAGCAGGGTATGGGGAGTGATACGCAGTATTTT.

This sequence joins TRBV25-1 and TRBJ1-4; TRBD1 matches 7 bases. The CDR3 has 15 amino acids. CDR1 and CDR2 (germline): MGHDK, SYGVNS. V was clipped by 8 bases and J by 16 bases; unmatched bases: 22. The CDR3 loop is CASGDRTGRGECAFF. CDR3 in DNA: TGTGCCAGCGGGGATCGGACAGGCCGAGGGGAGTGTGCGTTTTTT.

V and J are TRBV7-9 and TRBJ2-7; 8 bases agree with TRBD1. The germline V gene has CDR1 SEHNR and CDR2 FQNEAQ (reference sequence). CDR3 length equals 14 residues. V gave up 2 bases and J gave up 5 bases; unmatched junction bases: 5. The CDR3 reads CASSLNRGVDEQYF. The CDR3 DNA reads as TGTGCCAGCAGCTTAAACAGGGGGGTCGACGAGCAGTACTTC.

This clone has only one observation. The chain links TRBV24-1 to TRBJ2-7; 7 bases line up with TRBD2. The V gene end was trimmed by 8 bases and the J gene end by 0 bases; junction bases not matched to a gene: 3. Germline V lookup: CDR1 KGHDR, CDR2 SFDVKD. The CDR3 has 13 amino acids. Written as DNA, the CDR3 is TGTGCCACCAAGGGAGGGTTCTCCTACGAGCAGTACTTC. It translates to CATKGGFSYEQYF.

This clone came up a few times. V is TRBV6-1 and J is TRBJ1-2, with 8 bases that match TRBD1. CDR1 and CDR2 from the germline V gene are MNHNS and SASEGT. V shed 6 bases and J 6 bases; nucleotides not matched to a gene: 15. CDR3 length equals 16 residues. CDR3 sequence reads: CASSEIGQGGVDGYTF. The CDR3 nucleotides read TGTGCCAGCAGCGAAATCGGACAGGGAGGAGTTGATGGCTACACCTTC.

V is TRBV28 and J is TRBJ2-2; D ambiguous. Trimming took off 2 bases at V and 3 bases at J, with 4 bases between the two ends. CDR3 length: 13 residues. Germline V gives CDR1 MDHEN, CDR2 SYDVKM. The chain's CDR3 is CASSLGYTGELFF. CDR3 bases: TGTGCCAGCAGTTTAGGGTACACCGGGGAGCTGTTTTTT.

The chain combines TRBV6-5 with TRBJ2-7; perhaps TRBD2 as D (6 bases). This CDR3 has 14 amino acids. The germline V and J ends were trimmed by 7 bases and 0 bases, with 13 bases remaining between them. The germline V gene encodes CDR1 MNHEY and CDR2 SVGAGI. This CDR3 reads CASNPGLHSYEQYF. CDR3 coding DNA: TGTGCCAGCAACCCGGGACTTCACTCCTACGAGCAGTACTTC.

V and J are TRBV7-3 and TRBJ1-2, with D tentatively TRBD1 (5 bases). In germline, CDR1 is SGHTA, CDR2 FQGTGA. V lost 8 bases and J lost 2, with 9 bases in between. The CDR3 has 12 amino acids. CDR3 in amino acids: CASLDKNYGYTF. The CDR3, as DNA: TGTGCCAGCCTGGACAAGAACTATGGCTACACCTTC.

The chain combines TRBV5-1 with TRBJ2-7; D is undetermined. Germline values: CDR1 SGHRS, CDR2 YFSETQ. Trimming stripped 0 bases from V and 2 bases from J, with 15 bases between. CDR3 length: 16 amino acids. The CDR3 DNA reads TGCGCCAGCAGCTTGGAAGGTACTCGATTCGCCTACGAGCAGTACTTC. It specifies CASSLEGTRFAYEQYF.

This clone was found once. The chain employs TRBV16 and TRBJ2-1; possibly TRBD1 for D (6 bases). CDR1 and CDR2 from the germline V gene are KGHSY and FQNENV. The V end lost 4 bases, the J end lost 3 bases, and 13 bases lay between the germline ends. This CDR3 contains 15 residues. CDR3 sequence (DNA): TGTGCCAGCAGCCGCCCGGACAGCCGCTACAATGAGCAGTTCTTC. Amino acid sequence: CASSRPDSRYNEQFF.

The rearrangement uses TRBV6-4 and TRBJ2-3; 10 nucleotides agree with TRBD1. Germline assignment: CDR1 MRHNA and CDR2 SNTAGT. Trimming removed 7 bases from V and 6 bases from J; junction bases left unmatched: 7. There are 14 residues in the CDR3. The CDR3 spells CASKWDRGSDTQYF. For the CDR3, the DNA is TGTGCCAGCAAGTGGGACAGGGGATCGGATACGCAGTATTTT.

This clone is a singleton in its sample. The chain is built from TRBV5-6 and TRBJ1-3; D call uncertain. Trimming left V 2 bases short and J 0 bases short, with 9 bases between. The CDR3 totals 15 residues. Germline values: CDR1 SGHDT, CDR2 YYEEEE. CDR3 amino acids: CASSLTRYSGNTIYF. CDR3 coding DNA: TGTGCCAGCAGCTTAACGCGGTACTCTGGAAACACCATATATTTT. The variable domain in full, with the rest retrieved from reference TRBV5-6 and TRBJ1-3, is DAGVTQSPTHLIKTRGQQVTLRCSPKSGHDTVSWYQQALGQGPQFIFQYYEEEERQRGNFPDRFSGHQFPNYSSELNVNALLLGDSALYLCASSLTRYSGNTIYFGEGSWLTVV.

The CDR3 protein is CSVELIKSTEAFF. CDR3 nucleotide sequence: TGCAGCGTTGAACTAATAAAATCCACTGAAGCTTTCTTT. The V call is TRBV29-1, the J call TRBJ1-1; D remains ambiguous. Per the germline V gene, CDR1 is SQVTM and CDR2 is ANQGSEA. This CDR3 spans 13 amino acids. V shed 2 bases and J shed 4 bases, with 11 bases lying between them.

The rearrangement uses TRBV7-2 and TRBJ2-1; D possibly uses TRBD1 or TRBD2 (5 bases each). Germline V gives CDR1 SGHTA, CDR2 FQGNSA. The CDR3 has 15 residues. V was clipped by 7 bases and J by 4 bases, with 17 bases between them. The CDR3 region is CASTLSRGGYNEQFF. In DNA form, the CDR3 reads TGTGCCAGCACCCTTTCAAGGGGCGGGTACAATGAGCAGTTCTTC.

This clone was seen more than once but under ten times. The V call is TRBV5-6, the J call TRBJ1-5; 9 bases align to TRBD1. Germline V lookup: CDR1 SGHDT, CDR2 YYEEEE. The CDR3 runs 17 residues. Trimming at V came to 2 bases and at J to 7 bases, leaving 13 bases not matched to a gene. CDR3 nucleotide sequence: TGTGCCAGCAGCTTAAAGGATGCGGGACAGGGAAAACAGCCCCAGCATTTT. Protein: CASSLKDAGQGKQPQHF.

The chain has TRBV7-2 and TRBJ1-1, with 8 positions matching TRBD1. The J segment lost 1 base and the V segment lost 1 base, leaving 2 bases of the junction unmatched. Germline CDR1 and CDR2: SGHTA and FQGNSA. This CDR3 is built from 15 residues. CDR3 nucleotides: TGTGCCAGCAGCTTAGACGACAGGGGGAACACTGAAGCTTTCTTT. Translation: CASSLDDRGNTEAFF.

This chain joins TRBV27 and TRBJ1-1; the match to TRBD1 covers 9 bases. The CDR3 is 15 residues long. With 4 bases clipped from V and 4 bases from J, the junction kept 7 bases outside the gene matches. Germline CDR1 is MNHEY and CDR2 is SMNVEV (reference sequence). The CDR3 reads CASSSTGGAFTEAFF. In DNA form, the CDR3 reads TGTGCCAGCAGTTCAACAGGGGGCGCATTCACTGAAGCTTTCTTT.